This entry is about one T cell receptor (beta chain). The antigen it recognizes is unknown. Within one base of it there is no much larger clone, and no base qualities were kept. The sequencing machine was an Illumina HiSeq 1500. The raw public data were reprocessed by TCRdb itself: fastp quality trimming at Q25, MiXCR clonotype calling, in-frame beta chains only. Every distinct CDR3 protein forms one entry, paired with its most common genes and DNA. Across this sample there are about 37,000 distinct CDR3 sequences, with about 52% seen only once. About 93% of the sample goes to the ten largest clones. The CDR3 spans 14 residues, from the cysteine through the phenylalanine. Left in the record is the CDR3 DNA by itself, 42 bases read in frame from the first base. V is pared back by 3 bases and J by 6 bases, with 13 bases lying between the germline termini. CDR1 MNHNY and CDR2 SVGAGI were looked up in the germline V gene (reference sequence).

The label giving this sample's treatment or condition can be read as: in vitro stimulation with specific CMV peptide epitopes to enrich CMV-specific T cells. This record belongs to a study of T cell repertoires in cytomegalovirus infection (dated by TCRdb to between 2018 and 2020). The study in broad terms: Alongside well-studied HLA-B-restricted epitopes, the peptide stimulations were aimed at recently identified HLA-C-restricted CMV epitopes, whose presentation resists viral immunomodulation. Donor HLA type was relevant to the analysis, as public TCR beta signatures indicated carriage of CMV infection together with the matching HLA type. General study outcomes and caveats: In both this cohort and an independent cohort of under 450 donors, the cumulative frequency of public TCR beta family members distinguished carriers of CMV infection plus the relevant HLA type. The ex vivo response was dominated by HLA-C-restricted CMV-specific TCR beta clonotypes, which also provided the single most frequent clonotype in two of eight donors.

The chain is assembled from TRBV6-6 and TRBJ2-3; no D gene call is confident. The sequencing used CD8+ T cells from cultured PBMCs, collected from culture after CMV antigen stimulation. This TCR came from a human donor in good health (CMV status not recorded). Some clones in this sample may be carry-over from other donors' samples. The encoded CDR3 is CASSYSRWADTQYF. The nucleotides read TGTGCCAGCAGTTATAGTCGGTGGGCGGATACGCAGTATTTT.